One sample yielded the 6 T cell receptor beta chains listed below, sequenced in a study of OX40 agonist ivuxolimab in advanced cancers. Sequencing was performed with immunoSEQ multiplex PCR; in TCRdb, only in-frame clones are kept and a portion is missing. The sample yields fewer than 35,000 clones, 88% seen once. The sample in question was CD4+ or CD8+ T cells sorted from blood, obtained in a trial of the OX40 agonist ivuxolimab. These receptors were obtained from an adult with an advanced solid tumor such as melanoma, head and neck, liver or kidney cancer.

The chain recombines TRBV4-2 with TRBJ1-1; D is unresolved. The CDR3 consists of 14 residues. V dropped 4 bases and J dropped 4 bases, with 13 bases sitting between them. Germline CDR1 and CDR2: LGHNA and YNFKEQ. CDR3 amino acids: CASSLALGSTEAFF. CDR3 bases: TGTGCCAGCAGCCTGGCCCTAGGGAGCACTGAAGCTTTCTTT.

This chain uses TRBV4-3 with TRBJ1-5; a weak D match, TRBD1 (6 bases). This CDR3 comprises 16 residues. The V end was cut by 0 bases, the J end by 5 bases, with 14 bases between. The germline V gene encodes CDR1 LGHNA and CDR2 YSLEER. CDR3 in amino acids: CASSQDLRGVDQPQHF. DNA of the CDR3: TGCGCCAGCAGCCAAGATCTGAGGGGGGTCGATCAGCCCCAGCATTTT.

The rearrangement uses TRBV7-6 and TRBJ2-7, with 9 bases aligning to TRBD1. The ends lost 5 bases at V and 5 bases at J; junction bases unmatched: 16. The germline V gene encodes CDR1 SGHVS and CDR2 FNYEAQ. The CDR3 loop spans 17 amino acids. This CDR3 is CASSHETGTGPGNEQYF. The CDR3, as DNA: TGTGCCAGCAGCCACGAAACAGGGACAGGGCCTGGAAACGAGCAGTACTTC.

This rearrangement joins TRBV16 to TRBJ1-4, with D unclear. Germline V gives CDR1 KGHSY, CDR2 FQNENV. The CDR3 loop spans 16 amino acids. Trimming took off 4 bases at V and 2 bases at J, with 14 bases between the two ends. The CDR3 nucleotides are TGTGCCAGCAGCCCGCTCGGAGCGGGGACTAATGAAAAACTGTTTTTT. Protein sequence: CASSPLGAGTNEKLFF.

This chain joins TRBV21-1 and TRBJ1-1. TRBV21-1 is a listed pseudogene. CDR3 length: 15 residues. CDR3 in amino acids: CASSHILGGPIEAFF. The DNA for the CDR3 is TGTGCCAGCAGCCATATCTTGGGGGGGCCAATTGAAGCTTTCTTT.

The genes are TRBV5-6 and TRBJ1-5; D is ambiguous. CDR1 and CDR2 from the germline V gene are SGHDT and YYEEEE. Trimming left V 2 bases short and J 6 bases short, with 6 bases between. CDR3 length: 12 amino acids. CDR3 protein: CASSFGSQPQHF. The CDR3 nucleotides read TGTGCCAGCAGCTTTGGTAGTCAGCCCCAGCATTTT. The variable domain in full, with the rest retrieved from reference TRBV5-6 and TRBJ1-5, is DAGVTQSPTHLIKTRGQQVTLRCSPKSGHDTVSWYQQALGQGPQFIFQYYEEEERQRGNFPDRFSGHQFPNYSSELNVNALLLGDSALYLCASSFGSQPQHFGDGTRLSIL.